The subject of this entry is one TCR beta chain. These data belong to a study of blood T cell repertoires in COVID-19. Study-wide background: Sources were T cells, B-cell-depleted T cells, or PBMCs; the material itself was cDNA or gDNA.

CDR3 length equals 13 residues. Trimming removed 7 bases from V and 3 bases from J; junction bases left unmatched: 4. Germline values: CDR1 SNHLY, CDR2 FYNNEI. Libraries were prepared by immunoSEQ multiplex PCR; TCRdb keeps only in-frame clonotypes and omits some of them. This table has 140,000 or so clones, over 80% appearing once. This TCR derives from an elderly woman with acute or convalescent COVID-19. Sample: peripheral blood. This sequence joins TRBV2 and TRBJ1-1, with 8 positions matching TRBD1. For the CDR3, the DNA is TGTGCCAGCATTGGACAGGGTTACACTGAAGCTTTCTTT. It is translated as CASIGQGYTEAFF. Full variable domain (remainder filled in from reference TRBV2 and TRBJ1-1): EPEVTQTPSHQVTQMGQEVILRCVPISNHLYFYWYRQILGQKVEFLVSFYNNEISEKSEIFDDQFSVERPDGSNFTLKIRSTKLEDSAMYFCASIGQGYTEAFFGQGTRLTVV.